This entry lists 25 T cell receptor beta chains sequenced from one sample in a study of vaccination and CD4 T cells after COVID-19. Antigens for these TCRs are unknown. Sequencing of DNA taken from cultured CD4+ T cells relied on the Oncomine TCR Beta short-read assay. From the PCR reads, TCRdb called clonotypes with MiXCR, one entry per CDR3 protein. The sample contains roughly 3,200 distinct CDR3 sequences, over 60% of which appear only once. Treatment in this sample: roughly 11-day PBMC culture with coronavirus spike peptide pools or control peptides (ViraFEST assay). Sequenced sample: CD4+ T cells from blood, cultured in vitro. These receptors originate from a human donor who had recovered from COVID-19.

There are a few counts of this clonotype. The rearrangement uses TRBV2 and TRBJ2-7; D gene uncertain. V lost 8 bases and J 1 base, leaving 15 bases between the germline ends. Germline V gene data show CDR1 as SNHLY and CDR2 as FYNNEI. The CDR3 contains 14 residues. The CDR3, as DNA: TGTGCCAGCGACATGAAGACATCATCCTACGAGCAGTACTTC. It yields the protein CASDMKTSSYEQYF.

The gene calls are TRBV20-1 and TRBJ1-5; the D gene is possibly TRBD1 (6 bases). The CDR3 contains 12 residues. In germline, CDR1 is DFQATT, CDR2 SNEGSKA (reference sequence). Trimming took off 8 bases at V and 9 bases at J, with 17 bases between the two ends. CDR3 in amino acids: CSKGGQGGPQHF. In nucleotides, the CDR3 is TGCAGTAAGGGGGGGCAAGGAGGGCCCCAGCATTTT.

V gene TRBV12-3 or TRBV12-4 combines with J gene TRBJ2-7, with D tentatively TRBD1 (5 bases). V lost 3 bases, J lost 3 bases, and 12 bases lay in between. There are 14 residues in the CDR3. The CDR3 loop is CASSFSGLRYEQYF. The CDR3 DNA reads as TGTGCCAGCAGTTTTTCAGGGCTGCGCTACGAGCAGTACTTC.

V is TRBV6-8 and J is TRBJ1-5; D is perhaps TRBD1 (6 bases). Per germline, CDR1 MNHGY and CDR2 SAAAGT. The CDR3 runs to 14 residues. Trimming took off 5 bases at V and 3 bases at J, with 11 bases between the two ends. The CDR3 region is CASSIDRSNQPQHF. The CDR3 DNA is TGTGCCAGCAGTATAGACAGGTCCAATCAGCCCCAGCATTTT.

This clonotype was seen only once. V is TRBV6-5 and J is TRBJ2-7; a weak D match, TRBD1 (5 bases). The CDR3 extends over 17 amino acids. Deletions cut 2 bases from V and 0 bases from J, with 17 bases between. CDR1 is MNHEY, CDR2 SVGAGI, per germline. The CDR3 here is CASSYDEQVPSSYEQYF. CDR3 sequence (DNA): TGTGCCAGCAGTTACGACGAACAGGTCCCGAGCTCCTACGAGCAGTACTTC.

This clonotype is labeled as large. This rearrangement joins TRBV10-2 to TRBJ1-2; D is uncertain. This CDR3 comprises 15 residues. The germline V and J ends were trimmed by 5 bases and 0 bases, with 13 bases remaining between them. Germline V CDR1 and CDR2: WSHSY, SAAADI. The CDR3 coding sequence is TGCGCCAGCAGTTTCTCGCTCGGCCCTAACTATGGCTACACCTTC. Protein sequence: CASSFSLGPNYGYTF.

The chain carries TRBV15 and TRBJ1-2, with D perhaps TRBD1 (5 bases). Deletions cut 0 bases from V and 7 bases from J, with 9 bases between. Per germline, CDR1 LNHNV and CDR2 YYDKDF (reference sequence). The CDR3 is made up of 13 amino acids. The CDR3 coding sequence is TGTGCCACCAGCAGAGATGTAGGGGCTGGCTACACCTTC. Translated: CATSRDVGAGYTF.

A single count supports this clonotype. The chain uses TRBV25-1 and TRBJ1-2, with D perhaps TRBD1 (5 bases). The CDR3 covers 17 residues. Germline V gene sequence: CDR1 MGHDK, CDR2 SYGVNS. V was cut by 2 bases and J by 1 base, with 17 bases left in between. The CDR3 nucleotides are TGTGCCAGCAGTGAAACGGGCCTTCGGGGGGTTAACTATGGCTACACCTTC. Protein: CASSETGLRGVNYGYTF.

This chain uses TRBV12-3 or TRBV12-4 with TRBJ2-2; TRBD1 matches at 9 bases. The ends lost 6 bases at V and 4 bases at J; junction bases unmatched: 9. This CDR3 contains 16 residues. The CDR3 coding sequence is TGTGCCAGCAGCTTGGGGGGACAGGGACGCACCGGGGAGCTGTTTTTT. Amino acids: CASSLGGQGRTGELFF.

J is TRBJ1-1 and V is TRBV7-8; D unresolved. V was pared by 2 bases and J by 1 base, with 14 bases between. Germline V gene lookup returns CDR1 SGHVS and CDR2 FQNEAQ. This CDR3 spans 16 amino acids. This CDR3 reads CASSLRSSGRNTEAFF. The DNA of the CDR3 is TGTGCCAGCAGCTTAAGGTCCTCGGGGAGGAACACTGAAGCTTTCTTT.

This clonotype was counted a few times. For the CDR3, the DNA is TGCAGTGCTAGATTGCCCTCGACAAGGCATACGGGCTACACCTTC. This codes for CSARLPSTRHTGYTF. This rearrangement joins TRBV20-1 to TRBJ1-2; D ambiguous. The germline CDR1 and CDR2 sequences are DFQATT and SNEGSKA (reference sequence). The CDR3 contains 15 residues. V was clipped by 2 bases and J by 8 bases, with 21 bases between them.

The CDR3 DNA is TGTGCCAGCATGGGGGGACCCTATAATTCACCCCTCCACTTT. This codes for CASMGGPYNSPLHF. This chain links TRBV2 with TRBJ1-6; tentative D call: TRBD1 (5 bases). Trimming left V 7 bases short and J 2 bases short, with 9 bases between. This CDR3 is built from 14 residues. CDR1 and CDR2 from the germline V gene are SNHLY and FYNNEI.

V and J are TRBV6-1 and TRBJ1-6, with TRBD1 matching over 9 bases. V gave up 2 bases and J gave up 1 base; unmatched junction bases: 9. The CDR3 length is 19 residues. The germline CDR1 and CDR2 sequences are MNHNS and SASEGT. CDR3 in amino acids: CASSEPGQGRGSYNSPLHF. CDR3 nucleotides: TGTGCCAGCAGTGAACCGGGACAGGGAAGAGGATCCTATAATTCACCCCTCCACTTT.

This clonotype ranks as large. V and J are TRBV30 and TRBJ2-7, with D possibly matching TRBD2 (7 bases). CDR3 length: 14 residues. Germline loops: CDR1 GTSNPN, CDR2 SVGIG (reference sequence). With 4 bases removed from V and 3 bases from J, the gap between germline ends came to 16 bases. The CDR3 region has the DNA TGTGCCTGGACGGGGGGCCGGGGTCGCTACGAGCAGTACTTC. Amino acids: CAWTGGRGRYEQYF. Full variable domain (remainder filled in from reference TRBV30 and TRBJ2-7): SQTIHQWPATLVQPVGSPLSLECTVEGTSNPNLYWYRQAAGRGLQLLFYSVGIGQISSEVPQNLSASRPQDRQFILSSKKLLLSDSGFYLCAWTGGRGRYEQYFGPGTRLTVT.

The J gene is TRBJ1-4, the V gene TRBV20-1; no firm D call. The CDR3 is 14 amino acids. Trimming removed 0 bases at V and 7 bases at J, with 12 bases between. CDR1 and CDR2 from the germline V gene are DFQATT and SNEGSKA (reference sequence). The CDR3 is CSARDGGAAEKLFF. The CDR3 nucleotides are TGCAGTGCTAGAGATGGCGGAGCGGCTGAAAAACTGTTTTTT.

By its share, this clonotype is hyperexpanded. The chain joins TRBV2 to TRBJ1-1; D is undetermined. With 7 bases removed from V and 8 bases from J, the gap between germline ends came to 14 bases. Germline lookup yields CDR1 SNHLY and CDR2 FYNNEI. CDR3 size: 12 residues. The CDR3 nucleotides read TGTGCCAGCACACGGGAGGTCAGGGAAGCTTTCTTT. It translates to CASTREVREAFF. Looking up the rest from reference TRBV2 and TRBJ1-1 gives the full variable domain: EPEVTQTPSHQVTQMGQEVILRCVPISNHLYFYWYRQILGQKVEFLVSFYNNEISEKSEIFDDQFSVERPDGSNFTLKIRSTKLEDSAMYFCASTREVREAFFGQGTRLTVV.

This chain connects TRBV2 to TRBJ1-2, with D unresolved. V was pared by 4 bases and J by 3 bases, with 15 bases between. From germline, CDR1 is SNHLY and CDR2 FYNNEI. CDR3 length: 15 residues. CDR3 bases: TGTGCCAGCAGTGGGAGCCCGACTGGGCACTATGGCTACACCTTC. Residues: CASSGSPTGHYGYTF.

This rearrangement joins TRBV20-1 to TRBJ2-5; D remains ambiguous. Germline V CDR1 and CDR2: DFQATT, SNEGSKA (reference sequence). CDR3 length: 9 amino acids. V shed 5 bases and J shed 6 bases, with 4 bases lying between them. CDR3: CSASQTQYF. CDR3 DNA sequence: TGCAGTGCTTCTCAGACCCAGTACTTC.

This clonotype was observed once. The V gene is TRBV20-1, the J gene TRBJ2-1; perhaps TRBD1 as D (5 bases). The V gene lost 6 bases and the J gene lost 6 bases, with 12 bases spanning the gap. CDR3 length: 12 residues. Per germline, CDR1 DFQATT and CDR2 SNEGSKA (reference sequence). CDR3 bases: TGCAGTGCGAAGGGGCTTTTCAATGAGCAGTTCTTC. This sequence encodes CSAKGLFNEQFF.

This chain uses TRBV6-1 with TRBJ2-1, with D possibly being TRBD2 (5 bases). The CDR3 is 15 amino acids. The germline V gene encodes CDR1 MNHNS and CDR2 SASEGT. The V end was cut by 7 bases, the J end by 5 bases, with 18 bases between. The CDR3 DNA reads as TGTGCCAGCACCCGAGAGGGTCCTACTCACAATGAGCAGTTCTTC. Translation: CASTREGPTHNEQFF.

This clonotype is termed large. The chain uses TRBV5-6 and TRBJ2-1; 9 bases agree with TRBD1. This CDR3 has 17 amino acids. The V segment lost 2 bases and the J segment 2 bases; nucleotides outside the gene matches: 8. Per the germline V gene, CDR1 is SGHDT and CDR2 is YYEEEE. CDR3 sequence: CASSLLRDRAPYNEQFF. Here the CDR3 DNA reads TGTGCCAGCAGCTTACTCCGGGACAGGGCCCCCTACAATGAGCAGTTCTTC.

The chain employs TRBV20-1 and TRBJ2-3; 8 bases are a match to TRBD2. Trimming cost V 6 bases and J 1 base; bases outside gene matches: 18. The CDR3 spans 18 residues. Germline lookup yields CDR1 DFQATT and CDR2 SNEGSKA (reference sequence). In DNA, the CDR3 is TGCAGTGCCCCCTCGTCTAGCGGGTGGAGCGGTGGCACAGATACGCAGTATTTT. Amino acids: CSAPSSSGWSGGTDTQYF.

This clonotype was recorded only once. The V gene is TRBV7-2, the J gene TRBJ1-2; D call uncertain. CDR1 is SGHTA, CDR2 FQGNSA, per germline. There are 12 residues in the CDR3. V lost 4 bases and J 6 bases, leaving 9 bases between the germline ends. CDR3 sequence: CASSSLNHGYTF. CDR3 in DNA: TGTGCCAGCAGCTCTCTAAATCATGGCTACACCTTC. Using reference TRBV7-2 and TRBJ1-2 for the parts outside the CDR3, the full variable domain is GAGVSQSPSNKVTEKGKDVELRCDPISGHTALYWYRQSLGQGLEFLIYFQGNSAPDKSGLPSDRFSAERTGGSVSTLTIQRTQQEDSAVYLCASSSLNHGYTFGSGTRLTVV.

This chain joins TRBV19 and TRBJ1-1; D is uncertain. The CDR3 runs 13 residues. The V and J ends lost 4 bases and 0 bases respectively, with 6 bases between them. Looked up from germline, CDR1 is LNHDA and CDR2 is SQIVND (reference sequence). CDR3 sequence (DNA): TGTGCCAGTAGTAGAAATCTGAACACTGAAGCTTTCTTT. Translated, it gives CASSRNLNTEAFF.

The chain combines TRBV7-8 with TRBJ1-1; 8 bases are shared with TRBD1. This CDR3 contains 14 residues. CDR1 and CDR2 from the germline V gene are SGHVS and FQNEAQ. The V gene end was trimmed by 4 bases and the J gene end by 4 bases; junction bases not matched to a gene: 5. This CDR3 reads CASSSATGGTEAFF. CDR3 nucleotide sequence: TGTGCCAGCAGCTCCGCAACAGGGGGCACTGAAGCTTTCTTT. The whole variable domain, filled in from reference TRBV7-8 and TRBJ1-1, reads GAGVSQSPRYKVAKRGQDVALRCDPISGHVSLFWYQQALGQGPEFLTYFQNEAQLDKSGLPSDRFFAERPEGSVSTLKIQRTQQEDSAVYLCASSSATGGTEAFFGQGTRLTVV.